Sequencing of this TCR beta chain was carried out in a study of PD-1 blockade in mismatch repair-deficient tumors. Study in general: Enrolled about 2012-2016, patients had progressing, pretreated mismatch repair-deficient cancers of about twelve types.

This clone was picked up a small number of times. Its antigen is not known. Other DNA sequences within the sample encode an identical CDR3. Every patient had mismatch repair deficiency by PCR or immunohistochemistry. TCR sequencing covered a few patients who responded to pembrolizumab. Study findings and constraints: After pembrolizumab, tumor-resident clones rose rapidly, then generally contracted before radiologic responses.

Profiling relied on immunoSEQ multiplex PCR, and the TCRdb table lists in-frame clones only, not all of them. The sample lists 90,000 to 120,000 clones; approximately 83% were seen once. From germline, CDR1 is MNHEY and CDR2 SMNVEV (reference sequence). Deletions cut 3 bases from V and 2 bases from J, with 7 bases between. The CDR3 sequence is 13 residues long. The clonotype was recovered from an adult with mismatch repair-deficient cancer. J is TRBJ1-1 and V is TRBV27, with D perhaps matching TRBD1 (6 bases). The source material was peripheral blood, sampled about eight months after starting pembrolizumab. As DNA, the CDR3 is TGTGCCAGCAGTTTGGGGGGCAACACTGAAGCTTTCTTT. Its protein is CASSLGGNTEAFF.